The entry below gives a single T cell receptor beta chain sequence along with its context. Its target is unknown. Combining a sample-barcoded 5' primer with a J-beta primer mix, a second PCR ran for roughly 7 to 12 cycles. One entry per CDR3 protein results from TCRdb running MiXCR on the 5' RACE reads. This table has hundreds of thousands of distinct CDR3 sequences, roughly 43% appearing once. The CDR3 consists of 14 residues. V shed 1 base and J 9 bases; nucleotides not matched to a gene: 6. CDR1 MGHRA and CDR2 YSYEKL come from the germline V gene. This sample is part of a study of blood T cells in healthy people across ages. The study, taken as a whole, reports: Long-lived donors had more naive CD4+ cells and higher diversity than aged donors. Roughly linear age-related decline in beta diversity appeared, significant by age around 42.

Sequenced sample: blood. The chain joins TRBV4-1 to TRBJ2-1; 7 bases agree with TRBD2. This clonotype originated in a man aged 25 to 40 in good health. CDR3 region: CASSQAPGGREQFF. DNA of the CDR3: TGCGCCAGCAGCCAAGCTCCGGGGGGACGTGAGCAGTTCTTC.